Given below is one TCR beta chain in context. Its antigen is unknown. Researchers took RNA transcripts and amplified the TCR beta CDR3 regions from them. HTBI primers drove first-round RT-PCR of the TCR CDR3. TCRdb called the multiplex PCR reads again in MiXCR, with one record for every CDR3 protein. This table has 550,000 to 700,000 distinct CDR3 sequences, around 45% appearing once. The CDR3 sequence is 15 residues long. In germline, CDR1 is LNHNV, CDR2 YYDKDF (reference sequence). V shed 1 base, J shed 1 base, and the junction held 4 bases outside the gene matches. This entry is derived from a study of T cells in Graves' hyperthyroidism and ophthalmopathy. Study findings and constraints: A model of 13 V-J features distinguished ophthalmopathy from stable hyperthyroidism. Ophthalmopathy onset followed model prediction by a median roughly 6 months.

This receptor was identified in an adult woman with Graves' disease, either hyperthyroidism or ophthalmopathy (not recorded which). The sequencing sample was made of peripheral blood or thyroid tissue (not recorded which). The chain carries TRBV15 and TRBJ2-7, with 7 bases identical to TRBD1. CDR3 in DNA: TGTGCCACCAGCAGAGGGGACAGTCGATCCTACGAGCAGTACTTC. Its translation: CATSRGDSRSYEQYF.